This T cell receptor (beta chain) was identified in a study of T cell responses to AZD1222 COVID-19 vaccine. For the study at large: The study pooled second doses at about 4 or about 12 weeks. Study-wide points: Seropositive AZD1222 recipients at baseline numbered only six or seven. Among vaccine-associated CD4 TCRs, coverage spanned spike, with dominance at 160-218 and 743-854. Donors, mostly white British, included more females; clonal diversity was possibly underestimated.

Method: immunoSEQ multiplex PCR; TCRdb's copy keeps in-frame clones and lacks some. Found here are roughly 80,000 clones, more than 75% of them singletons; the top ten hold approximately 4.2%. This clone was seen once. Its antigen is not identified. The CDR3 sequence is 15 residues long. The V gene end was trimmed by 5 bases and the J gene end by 4 bases; junction bases not matched to a gene: 7. CDR1 SGDLS and CDR2 YYNGEE come from the germline V gene. The chain has TRBV9 and TRBJ1-3; 9 nucleotides line up with TRBD1. The sequence derives from an adult in good health. The material sequenced was peripheral blood, taken on day 0 of AZD1222 vaccination. The CDR3 reads CASRGDREAGNTIYF. In DNA, the CDR3 is TGTGCCAGCAGAGGGGACAGGGAGGCAGGAAACACCATATATTTT. Full variable domain (rest looked up from reference TRBV9 and TRBJ1-3): DSGVTQTPKHLITATGQRVTLRCSPRSGDLSVYWYQQSLDQGLQFLIQYYNGEERAKGNILERFSAQQFPDLHSELNLSSLELGDSALYFCASRGDREAGNTIYFGEGSWLTVV.